These T cell receptor beta chains were read from a single sample in a study of OX40 agonist ivuxolimab in advanced cancers. Sequencing used immunoSEQ multiplex PCR; TCRdb keeps in-frame clones, though not all of them. In the table there are around 55,000 clones, 89% of which are singletons. The input for sequencing was CD4+ or CD8+ T cells sorted from blood, taken in a trial of the OX40 agonist ivuxolimab. The receptor set was obtained from an adult with an advanced solid tumor such as melanoma, head and neck, liver or kidney cancer. Both conserved end residues are trimmed from each CDR3. The order of the fields is V gene, J gene, CDR3 protein.

V gene: TRBV19; J gene: TRBJ2-1; CDR3 protein: ASSKTATDEQF
V gene: TRBV11-2; J gene: TRBJ1-2; CDR3 protein: ASSFEAQGPYGYT
V gene: TRBV13; J gene: TRBJ2-5; CDR3 protein: ASSFPGLAGSQETQY
V gene: TRBV4-1; J gene: TRBJ2-3; CDR3 protein: ASSYGLLGPSTQY
V gene: TRBV2; J gene: TRBJ2-3; CDR3 protein: ASFRYRDRGGDTQY
V gene: TRBV19; J gene: TRBJ1-1; CDR3 protein: ASSHRGPDTEAF
V gene: TRBV7-2; J gene: TRBJ2-1; CDR3 protein: ASSLVGPGGHEQF
V gene: TRBV4-3; J gene: TRBJ1-6; CDR3 protein: ASSQGVGTSNSPLH
V gene: TRBV4-3; J gene: TRBJ2-1; CDR3 protein: ASSQEEAGEQF
V gene: TRBV27; J gene: TRBJ1-2; CDR3 protein: ASSSIGTVGYT
V gene: TRBV27; J gene: TRBJ2-4; CDR3 protein: ASSPGAGPGNIQY
V gene: TRBV29-1; J gene: TRBJ2-7; CDR3 protein: SGAGTGDHEQY
V gene: TRBV7-9; J gene: TRBJ2-7; CDR3 protein: ASSGSGEQY
V gene: TRBV6-1; J gene: TRBJ2-3; CDR3 protein: ASSELVTSTDTQY
V gene: TRBV29-1; J gene: TRBJ1-1; CDR3 protein: SVSFKALNTEAF
V gene: TRBV5-5; J gene: TRBJ2-3; CDR3 protein: ASSNLKASGSTDTQY
V gene: TRBV7-9; J gene: TRBJ1-5; CDR3 protein: ASRPEEGNQPQH
V gene: TRBV7-9; J gene: TRBJ2-7; CDR3 protein: ASSFVGQSREYEQY
V gene: TRBV9; J gene: TRBJ2-3; CDR3 protein: ASSRLGGGPDTQY
V gene: TRBV4-3; J gene: TRBJ1-2; CDR3 protein: ASSLDEGISYGYT
V gene: TRBV5-1; J gene: TRBJ2-2; CDR3 protein: ASSLELAGRQMNGELF
V gene: TRBV4-1; J gene: TRBJ2-1; CDR3 protein: ASSQDGTPVVGTASSYNEQF
V gene: TRBV2; J gene: TRBJ2-2; CDR3 protein: ASSNRGTGELF
V gene: TRBV28; J gene: TRBJ2-7; CDR3 protein: ASSLITDSYEQY
V gene: TRBV7-6; J gene: TRBJ2-3; CDR3 protein: ASSLTGLAGVGTDTQY
V gene: TRBV5-1; J gene: TRBJ2-5; CDR3 protein: ASSPHLPEKKETQY
V gene: TRBV7-8; J gene: TRBJ2-2; CDR3 protein: ASGLTSGSTGELF
V gene: TRBV7-9; J gene: TRBJ2-7; CDR3 protein: ASSPGTSGRAFSYEQY
V gene: TRBV11-2; J gene: TRBJ1-3; CDR3 protein: ASSLLGEGNTIY
V gene: TRBV5-1; J gene: TRBJ2-7; CDR3 protein: ASRETGLSSYEQY
V gene: TRBV2; J gene: TRBJ1-5; CDR3 protein: ASKRAFDSNQPQH
V gene: TRBV13; J gene: TRBJ2-3; CDR3 protein: ASSPGEGRTDTQY
V gene: TRBV7-6; J gene: TRBJ2-5; CDR3 protein: ASSFYRAPGETQY
V gene: TRBV7-8; J gene: TRBJ1-1; CDR3 protein: ASSLGMNTEAF
V gene: TRBV6-6; J gene: TRBJ2-1; CDR3 protein: ASSLRTGKDEQF
V gene: TRBV6-5; J gene: TRBJ2-1; CDR3 protein: ASRTGYNEQF
V gene: TRBV10-3; J gene: TRBJ1-2; CDR3 protein: AILGGIGNYGYT
V gene: TRBV7-9; J gene: TRBJ2-5; CDR3 protein: ASSPTGETQY
V gene: TRBV5-6; J gene: TRBJ1-2; CDR3 protein: ASSFGTGDRYGYT
V gene: TRBV6-6; J gene: TRBJ1-2; CDR3 protein: ASSYSRQGEDGYT
V gene: TRBV27; J gene: TRBJ2-1; CDR3 protein: ASSPSIGLANEQF
V gene: TRBV4-3; J gene: TRBJ1-5; CDR3 protein: ASSQGTGNNQPQH
V gene: TRBV29-1; J gene: TRBJ1-2; CDR3 protein: SVEDNRVYGYT
V gene: TRBV9; J gene: TRBJ2-2; CDR3 protein: ASSVGTGELF
V gene: TRBV19; J gene: TRBJ2-7; CDR3 protein: ATTGPSYEQY
V gene: TRBV27; J gene: TRBJ2-7; CDR3 protein: ASSLGYEQY
V gene: TRBV7-3; J gene: TRBJ1-1; CDR3 protein: ASSPARDTEAF
V gene: TRBV7-8; J gene: TRBJ2-1; CDR3 protein: ASRPKPPPPNEQF
V gene: TRBV29-1; J gene: TRBJ2-3; CDR3 protein: SVEGGGGTDTQY
V gene: TRBV6-5; J gene: TRBJ2-3; CDR3 protein: ASSPGLAVTDTQY
V gene: TRBV27; J gene: TRBJ2-2; CDR3 protein: ASSFILGTGELF
V gene: TRBV14; J gene: TRBJ1-3; CDR3 protein: ASRDASGNTIY
V gene: TRBV7-2; J gene: TRBJ2-3; CDR3 protein: ASRGSGQDTQY